Shown below are 18 T cell receptor beta chains from a single sample sequenced in a study of identical twins. Via MiXCR, TCRdb re-called the 5' RACE reads, giving one row per CDR3 protein. The sample yields approximately 250,000 distinct CDR3 sequences, approximately 7.1% seen once. These data also featured in a second study, about T cells expressing NK-cell markers.

Material for sequencing was CD8+ T cells sorted from blood. These TCRs come from a woman aged 18-29 years in good health.

This clonotype has at least ten counts. The rearrangement links TRBV29-1 to TRBJ2-7; D call uncertain. CDR3 size: 11 residues. Germline lookup yields CDR1 SQVTM and CDR2 ANQGSEA. V lost 2 bases, J lost 0 bases, and 2 bases lay in between. This CDR3 is CSVERSYEQYF. DNA of the CDR3: TGCAGCGTTGAACGCTCCTACGAGCAGTACTTC.

This clonotype was picked up a small number of times. The genes are TRBV27 and TRBJ2-1; D might be TRBD1 or TRBD2, each matching 5 bases. Germline V lookup: CDR1 MNHEY, CDR2 SMNVEV (reference sequence). V dropped 4 bases and J dropped 4 bases, with 8 bases sitting between them. CDR3 length: 13 residues. The CDR3 DNA reads as TGTGCCAGCAGTTCCGGGGCTTACAATGAGCAGTTCTTC. This codes for CASSSGAYNEQFF.

This clonotype has a count of ten or more. The chain carries TRBV12-3 or TRBV12-4 and TRBJ2-1; D not certain. The CDR3 consists of 12 residues. Trimming stripped 4 bases from V and 9 bases from J, with 10 bases between. In DNA, the CDR3 is TGTGCCAGCAGTTATTCGATAGCTGAGCAGTTCTTC. This codes for CASSYSIAEQFF.

This clonotype showed up many times. The chain couples TRBV7-2 to TRBJ2-1, with D possibly matching TRBD2 (6 bases). The CDR3 has 14 residues. Germline values: CDR1 SGHTA, CDR2 FQGNSA. V gave up 11 bases and J gave up 0 bases, with 14 bases separating them. The CDR3 sequence: CAGRLDNSYNEQFF. CDR3 nucleotides: TGTGCCGGACGACTAGACAACTCCTACAATGAGCAGTTCTTC.

This clonotype was counted a few times. V and J are TRBV19 and TRBJ2-3; 8 nucleotides align to TRBD2. The CDR3 is made up of 14 amino acids. Germline loops: CDR1 LNHDA, CDR2 SQIVND (reference sequence). V was pared by 3 bases and J by 6 bases, with 5 bases of the junction left unmatched. CDR3 sequence (DNA): TGTGCCAGTAGTATCGAGGGACTAGGGGATACGCAGTATTTT. Its translation: CASSIEGLGDTQYF.

CDR3 bases: TGTGCCATCTCTAGCGAGAGAGAGACCCAGTACTTC. Translation: CAISSERETQYF. The V and J genes are TRBV10-3 and TRBJ2-5, with D possibly TRBD2 on 6 matching bases. In germline, CDR1 is ENHRY, CDR2 SYGVKD. This CDR3 has 12 residues. Trimming stripped 8 bases from V and 4 bases from J, with 11 bases between.

The chain employs TRBV7-9 and TRBJ1-2; no clear D. The CDR3 is 14 residues long. V was shortened by 6 bases and J by 9 bases, with 20 bases between the two germline ends. The germline V gene encodes CDR1 SEHNR and CDR2 FQNEAQ (reference sequence). In DNA, the CDR3 is TGTGCCAGCAGTATACGCGGGGATTATTACAGCTACACCTTC. Translating it yields CASSIRGDYYSYTF.

In its sample, this clonotype was seen a few times. This chain connects TRBV6-5 to TRBJ2-1; 13 bases line up with TRBD2. The CDR3 has 15 amino acids. V lost 1 base and J lost 9; bases outside the gene matches: 3. Germline V gene data show CDR1 as MNHEY and CDR2 as SVGAGI. The DNA of the CDR3 is TGTGCCAGCAGTTACTGGACTAGCGGGAGCAGTGAGCAGTTCTTC. Translating gives CASSYWTSGSSEQFF.

The chain is built from TRBV7-3 and TRBJ2-2; maybe TRBD1 (5 bases). V was shortened by 5 bases and J by 7 bases, with 11 bases between the two germline ends. This CDR3 region has 13 residues. Per the germline V gene, CDR1 is SGHTA and CDR2 is FQGTGA. The CDR3: CASSPQGFGELFF. The CDR3 DNA follows: TGTGCCAGCAGCCCGCAGGGTTTCGGGGAGCTGTTTTTT. Full variable domain (missing parts from reference TRBV7-3 and TRBJ2-2): GAGVSQTPSNKVTEKGKYVELRCDPISGHTALYWYRQSLGQGPEFLIYFQGTGAADDSGLPNDRFFAVRPEGSVSTLKIQRTERGDSAVYLCASSPQGFGELFFGEGSRLTVL.

This clonotype showed up many times. V and J are TRBV9 and TRBJ2-7; D is possibly TRBD1 (6 bases). The germline V gene encodes CDR1 SGDLS and CDR2 YYNGEE. Trimming took 3 bases from V and 1 from J, leaving 14 bases between them. CDR3 size: 15 residues. This CDR3 is CASSAGVQGSYEQYF. The CDR3 bases are TGTGCCAGCAGCGCAGGGGTACAGGGATCCTACGAGCAGTACTTC.

The V gene is TRBV7-2, the J gene TRBJ2-7; no reliable D call. V was trimmed by 0 bases and J by 0 bases, leaving 9 bases between them. CDR1 is SGHTA and CDR2 is FQGNSA in the germline V gene. The CDR3 length is 15 residues. CDR3 bases: TGTGCCAGCAGCTTAGCGGCAGTAGGCTCCTACGAGCAGTACTTC. Translated: CASSLAAVGSYEQYF.

This clonotype has ten or more counts. This rearrangement joins TRBV25-1 to TRBJ2-7; the match to TRBD1 covers 9 bases. Losses at the gene ends were 5 bases for V and 4 bases for J; bases not matched to a gene: 6. CDR3 length: 14 residues. Germline values: CDR1 MGHDK, CDR2 SYGVNS. The CDR3 bases are TGTGCCAGCAGTCCGCGACAGGGGGGTTACGAGCAGTACTTC. Amino acids: CASSPRQGGYEQYF.

This clonotype was seen only a few times. The chain carries TRBV6-1 and TRBJ1-4, with 7 bases identical to TRBD1. Trimming took 7 bases from V and 4 from J; bases not matched to a gene: 6. The CDR3 spans 14 residues. CDR1 MNHNS and CDR2 SASEGT come from the germline V gene. The CDR3: CASTLTGINEKLFF. CDR3 nucleotide sequence: TGTGCCAGCACCCTGACAGGGATTAATGAAAAACTGTTTTTT.

This clonotype was found many times. The V gene is TRBV27, the J gene TRBJ2-3; 11 bases are shared with TRBD2. The germline V gene encodes CDR1 MNHEY and CDR2 SMNVEV (reference sequence). This CDR3 comprises 15 residues. V trimming: 1 base; J trimming: 7 bases; junction bases outside the gene matches: 4. Here the CDR3 reads CASSLLAGGPHTQYF. The CDR3 nucleotides are TGTGCCAGCAGTTTATTAGCGGGGGGGCCTCATACGCAGTATTTT.

The chain joins TRBV11-2 to TRBJ2-7; D perhaps matches TRBD2 (7 bases). Germline values: CDR1 SGHAT, CDR2 FQNNGV. V lost 5 bases and J 1 base, leaving 15 bases between the germline ends. This CDR3 comprises 15 residues. The CDR3 coding sequence is TGTGCCAGCAGCGAAGGGGGGGGACCTTCCTACGAGCAGTACTTC. Its protein is CASSEGGGPSYEQYF. Combining the CDR3 with reference TRBV11-2 and TRBJ2-7 gives the whole variable domain EAGVAQSPRYKIIEKRQSVAFWCNPISGHATLYWYQQILGQGPKLLIQFQNNGVVDDSQLPKDRFSAERLKGVDSTLKIQPAKLEDSAVYLCASSEGGGPSYEQYFGPGTRLTVT.

Ten or more counts support this clonotype. The J gene is TRBJ1-5, the V gene TRBV2; 8 positions match TRBD1. The V gene end was trimmed by 6 bases and the J gene end by 3 bases; junction bases not matched to a gene: 10. The CDR3 is made up of 16 amino acids. Germline V CDR1 and CDR2: SNHLY, FYNNEI. The CDR3, as DNA: TGTGCCAGCAGCCTGACAGGGGAATATACCAATCAGCCCCAGCATTTT. Translation gives CASSLTGEYTNQPQHF.

This clonotype was detected many times. The chain is built from TRBV29-1 and TRBJ1-2; TRBD1 might be the D (5 bases). The V gene lost 6 bases and the J gene lost 2 bases, with 13 bases spanning the gap. The V gene's germline CDR1 is SQVTM and CDR2 ANQGSEA. This CDR3 comprises 13 residues. The CDR3 loop reads CSVRGHDNYGYTF. DNA for the CDR3: TGCAGCGTCCGAGGACACGACAACTATGGCTACACCTTC.

The rearrangement links TRBV25-1 to TRBJ2-5; D is possibly TRBD2 (6 bases). Germline V gene data show CDR1 as MGHDK and CDR2 as SYGVNS. The V end lost 0 bases, the J end lost 4 bases, and 9 bases lay between the germline ends. There are 14 residues in the CDR3. CDR3 bases: TGTGCCAGCAGTGAATATGGGGGGAGAGAGACCCAGTACTTC. Protein sequence: CASSEYGGRETQYF.